A selection of T cell receptor beta chains follows, all from one sample in a study of OX40 agonist ivuxolimab in advanced cancers. The repertoire was sequenced with immunoSEQ multiplex PCR; TCRdb's copy has only in-frame clones and lacks some. Of 80,000 or so clones in the sample, under 90% are singletons; the top ten hold over 2.5%. Material: CD4+ or CD8+ T cells sorted from blood, obtained in a trial of the OX40 agonist ivuxolimab. The receptors derive from an adult with an advanced solid tumor such as melanoma, head and neck, liver or kidney cancer. CDR3s include the opening cysteine and the closing phenylalanine or tryptophan. D genes are given only for firm matches. Rows may omit the clone size; those that give it use once, few, many or a size class.

D gene: TRBD1
V gene: TRBV6-1
clone size: NA
J gene: TRBJ1-1
CDR3 protein: CASSLGQGLYQAFF
CDR3 DNA: TGTGCCAGCAGCTTGGGACAGGGCCTATATCAGGCTTTCTTT

D gene: NA
V gene: TRBV18
clone size: NA
J gene: TRBJ1-5
CDR3 protein: CASSWFGLNQPQHF
CDR3 DNA: TGTGCCAGCTCATGGTTCGGGTTGAATCAGCCCCAGCATTTT

D gene: NA
V gene: TRBV7-2
clone size: NA
J gene: TRBJ1-5
CDR3 protein: CASSLGASPLGAQHF
CDR3 DNA: TGTGCCAGCAGCTTAGGCGCCAGCCCACTTGGGGCCCAGCATTTT

D gene: NA
V gene: TRBV19
clone size: NA
J gene: TRBJ1-2
CDR3 protein: CAASAGGPFYGYTF
CDR3 DNA: TGTGCCGCTTCGGCAGGTGGCCCTTTCTATGGCTACACCTTC

D gene: NA
V gene: TRBV6-5
clone size: once
J gene: TRBJ1-2
CDR3 protein: CASSYPYGYGYTF
CDR3 DNA: TGTGCCAGCAGTTACCCGTACGGCTATGGCTACACCTTC

D gene: NA
V gene: TRBV19
clone size: NA
J gene: TRBJ1-5
CDR3 protein: CASSSTGSRQPQHF
CDR3 DNA: TGTGCCAGTAGTAGCACAGGGTCAAGGCAGCCCCAGCATTTT

D gene: NA
V gene: TRBV28
clone size: NA
J gene: TRBJ1-1
CDR3 protein: CASSFSGNTEAFF
CDR3 DNA: TGTGCCAGCAGTTTTTCTGGGAACACTGAAGCTTTCTTT

D gene: NA
V gene: TRBV4-1
clone size: NA
J gene: TRBJ1-2
CDR3 protein: CASSQEEGRADYGYTF
CDR3 DNA: TGCGCCAGCAGCCAAGAGGAGGGTAGAGCGGACTATGGCTACACCTTC

D gene: TRBD1
V gene: TRBV5-5
clone size: NA
J gene: TRBJ2-3
CDR3 protein: CASAGQAYLTDTQYF
CDR3 DNA: TGTGCCAGCGCGGGACAGGCCTACCTCACAGATACGCAGTATTTT

D gene: TRBD1
V gene: TRBV6-1
clone size: NA
J gene: TRBJ2-2
CDR3 protein: CASRPPQGAPGELFF
CDR3 DNA: TGTGCCAGCAGGCCTCCACAGGGGGCACCCGGGGAGCTGTTTTTT

D gene: NA
V gene: TRBV11-2
clone size: NA
J gene: TRBJ1-1
CDR3 protein: CASSSVRHPIEAFF
CDR3 DNA: TGTGCCAGCAGCTCGGTACGGCACCCCATTGAAGCTTTCTTT

D gene: NA
V gene: TRBV7-2
clone size: NA
J gene: TRBJ2-3
CDR3 protein: CASSPPLINTQYF
CDR3 DNA: TGTGCCAGCAGCCCCCCTCTTATAAATACGCAGTATTTT

D gene: NA
V gene: TRBV7-9
clone size: NA
J gene: TRBJ2-3
CDR3 protein: CASTPGGPDTQYF
CDR3 DNA: TGTGCCAGCACGCCGGGGGGCCCAGATACGCAGTATTTT

D gene: TRBD1
V gene: TRBV6-1
clone size: NA
J gene: TRBJ2-2
CDR3 protein: CASLPGQSTGELFF
CDR3 DNA: TGTGCCAGCTTGCCGGGACAGTCCACCGGGGAGCTGTTTTTT

D gene: NA
V gene: TRBV5-1
clone size: NA
J gene: TRBJ1-6
CDR3 protein: CASRQESNNSPLHF
CDR3 DNA: TGCGCCAGCAGGCAGGAAAGTAATAATTCACCCCTCCACTTT

D gene: NA
V gene: TRBV5-1
clone size: NA
J gene: TRBJ1-2
CDR3 protein: CASSSGPFEGYTF
CDR3 DNA: TGCGCCAGCAGCTCGGGGCCTTTCGAGGGCTACACCTTC

D gene: TRBD1
V gene: TRBV5-1
clone size: NA
J gene: TRBJ1-1
CDR3 protein: CASSPEGTGGFHPEAFF
CDR3 DNA: TGCGCCAGCAGCCCGGAGGGGACAGGGGGCTTTCATCCCGAAGCTTTCTTT

D gene: TRBD1
V gene: TRBV5-1
clone size: NA
J gene: TRBJ1-1
CDR3 protein: CASSLTGGTEAFF
CDR3 DNA: TGCGCCAGCAGCTTGACAGGGGGAACTGAAGCTTTCTTT

D gene: NA
V gene: TRBV6-6
clone size: NA
J gene: TRBJ2-5
CDR3 protein: CASSSVGVQETQYF
CDR3 DNA: TGTGCCAGCAGTTCGGTTGGCGTACAAGAGACCCAGTACTTC

D gene: NA
V gene: TRBV2
clone size: NA
J gene: TRBJ1-2
CDR3 protein: CASSEMSLGGYTF
CDR3 DNA: TGTGCCAGCAGTGAAATGTCCTTGGGGGGCTACACCTTC

D gene: TRBD1
V gene: TRBV30
clone size: once
J gene: TRBJ1-1
CDR3 protein: CAWSDWTGGGTEAFF
CDR3 DNA: TGTGCCTGGAGTGACTGGACAGGCGGTGGCACTGAAGCTTTCTTT

D gene: TRBD1
V gene: TRBV28
clone size: NA
J gene: TRBJ1-1
CDR3 protein: CAISGGVRNTEAFF
CDR3 DNA: TGTGCCATCTCAGGGGGAGTCAGGAACACTGAAGCTTTCTTT

D gene: NA
V gene: TRBV18
clone size: NA
J gene: TRBJ1-2
CDR3 protein: CASSGAQGNYGYTF
CDR3 DNA: TGTGCCAGCTCAGGGGCCCAGGGGAACTATGGCTACACCTTC

D gene: NA
V gene: TRBV11-2
clone size: NA
J gene: TRBJ2-5
CDR3 protein: CASSWDPHQRGYF
CDR3 DNA: TGTGCCAGCAGCTGGGACCCCCACCAACGAGGGTACTTC

D gene: NA
V gene: TRBV18
clone size: NA
J gene: TRBJ2-5
CDR3 protein: CASSPPYPSGGETQYF
CDR3 DNA: TGTGCCAGCTCACCACCGTACCCTTCTGGCGGAGAGACCCAGTACTTC

D gene: NA
V gene: TRBV18
clone size: NA
J gene: TRBJ1-1
CDR3 protein: CASSPRPGGYEGYTEAFF
CDR3 DNA: TGTGCCAGCTCCCCAAGGCCGGGGGGATACGAGGGGTACACTGAAGCTTTCTTT

D gene: NA
V gene: TRBV19
clone size: NA
J gene: TRBJ1-2
CDR3 protein: CASSPPGGYGYTF
CDR3 DNA: TGTGCCAGTAGTCCACCGGGAGGCTATGGCTACACCTTC

D gene: TRBD2
V gene: TRBV5-4
clone size: NA
J gene: TRBJ2-3
CDR3 protein: CASTLGSGGAYDTQYF
CDR3 DNA: TGTGCCAGCACCCTGGGGAGCGGGGGGGCATACGATACGCAGTATTTT

D gene: NA
V gene: TRBV5-1
clone size: few
J gene: TRBJ1-1
CDR3 protein: CASSLQNTNTEAFF
CDR3 DNA: TGCGCCAGCAGCTTGCAGAATACGAACACTGAAGCTTTCTTT

D gene: TRBD2
V gene: TRBV4-1
clone size: NA
J gene: TRBJ2-1
CDR3 protein: CASSQAYGLAGRNEQFF
CDR3 DNA: TGCGCCAGCAGCCAAGCCTACGGGCTAGCGGGACGCAATGAGCAGTTCTTC

D gene: NA
V gene: TRBV5-1
clone size: NA
J gene: TRBJ2-1
CDR3 protein: CASSFVLAPGNEQFF
CDR3 DNA: TGCGCCAGCAGCTTCGTCCTAGCTCCGGGCAATGAGCAGTTCTTC

D gene: NA
V gene: TRBV11-2
clone size: few
J gene: TRBJ1-1
CDR3 protein: CASSLGRLAFF
CDR3 DNA: TGTGCCAGCAGCTTGGGCAGGTTGGCTTTCTTT

D gene: NA
V gene: TRBV5-1
clone size: NA
J gene: TRBJ2-7
CDR3 protein: CASSLVPGAYEQYF
CDR3 DNA: TGCGCCAGCAGCTTGGTACCAGGCGCCTACGAGCAGTACTTC

D gene: NA
V gene: TRBV30
clone size: NA
J gene: TRBJ1-5
CDR3 protein: CAWSVEGNQPQHF
CDR3 DNA: TGTGCCTGGAGTGTAGAAGGCAATCAGCCCCAGCATTTT

D gene: TRBD1
V gene: TRBV19
clone size: NA
J gene: TRBJ1-1
CDR3 protein: CASSIDSLQGGTEAFF
CDR3 DNA: TGTGCCAGTAGTATAGATTCCTTACAGGGGGGGACTGAAGCTTTCTTT

D gene: NA
V gene: TRBV6-6
clone size: NA
J gene: TRBJ2-3
CDR3 protein: CASSYSSDTQYF
CDR3 DNA: TGTGCCAGCAGTTACTCGTCAGATACGCAGTATTTT

D gene: NA
V gene: TRBV28
clone size: NA
J gene: TRBJ2-5
CDR3 protein: CASSSLGIGETQYF
CDR3 DNA: TGTGCCAGCAGCTCACTGGGTATTGGGGAGACCCAGTACTTC

D gene: TRBD1
V gene: TRBV4-1
clone size: NA
J gene: TRBJ1-1
CDR3 protein: CASSPRTGGSNTEAFF
CDR3 DNA: TGCGCCAGCAGCCCAAGGACAGGGGGCTCGAACACTGAAGCTTTCTTT

D gene: TRBD1
V gene: TRBV6-1
clone size: NA
J gene: TRBJ1-2
CDR3 protein: CASSVGQGYYGYTF
CDR3 DNA: TGTGCCAGCAGTGTCGGACAGGGATACTATGGCTACACCTTC

D gene: NA
V gene: TRBV27
clone size: NA
J gene: TRBJ2-7
CDR3 protein: CASHGSSYEQYF
CDR3 DNA: TGTGCCAGCCACGGGAGTTCCTACGAGCAGTACTTC

D gene: TRBD1
V gene: TRBV6-5
clone size: NA
J gene: TRBJ1-1
CDR3 protein: CASSTLQGAEAFF
CDR3 DNA: TGTGCCAGCAGTACCCTTCAGGGGGCCGAAGCTTTCTTT

D gene: NA
V gene: TRBV5-1
clone size: NA
J gene: TRBJ2-5
CDR3 protein: CASSLGSGDLRETQYF
CDR3 DNA: TGCGCCAGCAGCTTGGGTAGCGGCGATCTCCGAGAGACCCAGTACTTC

D gene: TRBD1
V gene: TRBV28
clone size: NA
J gene: TRBJ1-1
CDR3 protein: CASGRGLTEAFF
CDR3 DNA: TGTGCCAGCGGCAGGGGGCTAACGGAAGCTTTCTTT

D gene: NA
V gene: TRBV4-2
clone size: NA
J gene: TRBJ2-5
CDR3 protein: CASSQDRALNQETQYF
CDR3 DNA: TGTGCCAGCAGCCAAGATAGAGCACTGAACCAAGAGACCCAGTACTTC

D gene: TRBD2
V gene: TRBV11-2
clone size: NA
J gene: TRBJ2-1
CDR3 protein: CASSLVSGRWNEQFF
CDR3 DNA: TGTGCCAGCAGCTTAGTAAGCGGGAGATGGAATGAGCAGTTCTTC

D gene: TRBD1
V gene: TRBV5-4
clone size: NA
J gene: TRBJ2-3
CDR3 protein: CASSMGQGTDTQYF
CDR3 DNA: TGTGCCAGCAGCATGGGACAGGGGACAGATACGCAGTATTTT